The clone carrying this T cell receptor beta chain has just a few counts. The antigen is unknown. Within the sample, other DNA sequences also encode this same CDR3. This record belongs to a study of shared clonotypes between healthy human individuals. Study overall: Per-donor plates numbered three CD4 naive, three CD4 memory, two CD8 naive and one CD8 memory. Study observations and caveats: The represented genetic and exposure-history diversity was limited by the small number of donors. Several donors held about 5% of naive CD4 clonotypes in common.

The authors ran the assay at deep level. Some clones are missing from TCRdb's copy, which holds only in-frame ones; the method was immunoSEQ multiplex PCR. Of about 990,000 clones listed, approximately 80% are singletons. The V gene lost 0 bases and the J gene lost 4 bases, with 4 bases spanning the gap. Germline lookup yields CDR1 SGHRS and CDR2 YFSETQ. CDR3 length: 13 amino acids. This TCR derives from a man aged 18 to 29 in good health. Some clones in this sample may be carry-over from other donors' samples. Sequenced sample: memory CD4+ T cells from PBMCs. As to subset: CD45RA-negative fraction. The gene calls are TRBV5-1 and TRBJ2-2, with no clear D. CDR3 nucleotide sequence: TGCGCCAGCAGCTTGGTTCCCACCGGGGAGCTGTTTTTT. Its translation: CASSLVPTGELFF. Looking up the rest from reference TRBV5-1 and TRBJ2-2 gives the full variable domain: KAGVTQTPRYLIKTRGQQVTLSCSPISGHRSVSWYQQTPGQGLQFLFEYFSETQRNKGNFPGRFSGRQFSNSRSEMNVSTLELGDSALYLCASSLVPTGELFFGEGSRLTVL.